These 13 T cell receptor beta chains were all obtained from the same sample, sequenced in a study of T cell responses to AZD1222 COVID-19 vaccine (dated by TCRdb to the early 2020s). The library relied on the immunoSEQ multiplex PCR assay. TCRdb re-hosts the immuneACCESS table, in-frame sequences only. Its copies lack some clones; in the studies checked, an unresolved V gene accounts for under half of them, and the cause for the rest is not known. The sample table lists 130,000 to 150,000 clones, approximately 91% of them with a count of one. The ten largest clones add up to 1.9% of the sample. The sample's time point label, in plain terms: about 28 days (+/-7) after the second vaccine dose. The sample in question was peripheral blood, obtained 28 days after the second AZD1222 dose. These receptors all stem from an adult who received the AZD1222 COVID-19 vaccine.

This sequence joins TRBV5-1 and TRBJ2-2, with 10 bases lining up with TRBD2. The ends lost 6 bases at V and 3 bases at J; junction bases unmatched: 2. Germline V gene data show CDR1 as SGHRS and CDR2 as YFSETQ. This CDR3 has 14 residues. CDR3 nucleotide sequence: TGCGCCAGCAATCTAGCGGGGGACACCGGGGAGCTGTTTTTT. As protein: CASNLAGDTGELFF. The full variable domain, completed using reference TRBV5-1 and TRBJ2-2, is KAGVTQTPRYLIKTRGQQVTLSCSPISGHRSVSWYQQTPGQGLQFLFEYFSETQRNKGNFPGRFSGRQFSNSRSEMNVSTLELGDSALYLCASNLAGDTGELFFGEGSRLTVL.

The rearrangement uses TRBV20-1 and TRBJ1-3; the D is unclear. Trimming removed 3 bases from V and 0 bases from J, with 9 bases in between. Germline V gene data show CDR1 as DFQATT and CDR2 as SNEGSKA (reference sequence). The CDR3 totals 14 residues. CDR3 protein: CSASIGRSGNTIYF. CDR3 in DNA: TGCAGTGCTAGTATAGGTCGCTCTGGAAACACCATATATTTT.

The CDR3, as DNA: TGTGCCAGCAGCTTAGTAGGTGGAGGGTCCTACGAGCAGTACTTC. Translated: CASSLVGGGSYEQYF. This chain links TRBV7-8 with TRBJ2-7; perhaps TRBD2 as D (6 bases). V was shortened by 1 base and J by 1 base, with 11 bases between the two germline ends. CDR3 size: 15 residues. CDR1 and CDR2 (germline): SGHVS, FQNEAQ.

V usage is TRBV7-9 and J usage is TRBJ1-4, with D uncertain. V gave up 4 bases and J gave up 0 bases, with 15 bases separating them. Germline CDR1 is SEHNR and CDR2 is FQNEAQ (reference sequence). The CDR3 has 17 amino acids. The CDR3 reads CASSYMIGEATNEKLFF. As DNA, the CDR3 is TGTGCCAGCAGCTACATGATCGGGGAGGCAACTAATGAAAAACTGTTTTTT.

The chain employs TRBV7-9 and TRBJ1-2, with 7 bases identical to TRBD1. CDR3 length equals 13 residues. Germline assignment: CDR1 SEHNR and CDR2 FQNEAQ (reference sequence). V dropped 2 bases and J dropped 7; count of bases not matched to a gene: 4. The CDR3 loop is CASSLSDRVGYTF. Here the CDR3 DNA reads TGTGCCAGCAGCTTATCCGACAGGGTTGGCTACACCTTC.

CDR3 coding DNA: TGTGCCAGCAGTGAAGACAGGGGGAACACTGAAGCTTTCTTT. Protein: CASSEDRGNTEAFF. The genes are TRBV2 and TRBJ1-1; 7 bases map to TRBD1. The V gene end was trimmed by 1 base and the J gene end by 1 base; junction bases not matched to a gene: 0. Germline CDR1 reads SNHLY; CDR2 reads FYNNEI. The CDR3 totals 14 residues.

This clone was seen once. V gene TRBV18 combines with J gene TRBJ1-1; D is unresolved. Germline V CDR1 and CDR2: KGHSH, LQKENI. The CDR3 contains 15 residues. Trimming stripped 2 bases from V and 4 bases from J, with 14 bases between. CDR3 amino acids: CASSPSRGRATEAFF. CDR3 nucleotides: TGTGCCAGCTCACCATCACGGGGAAGGGCCACTGAAGCTTTCTTT.

The rearrangement joins TRBV11-2 to TRBJ1-1, with 7 bases lining up with TRBD1. V shed 5 bases and J 1 base; nucleotides not matched to a gene: 4. The CDR3 contains 14 residues. The germline V gene has CDR1 SGHAT and CDR2 FQNNGV. CDR3 bases: TGTGCCAGCAGCGAGACAGGGCAGAACACTGAAGCTTTCTTT. Protein product: CASSETGQNTEAFF.

This clone showed up just once. V and J are TRBV30 and TRBJ1-3, with D tentatively TRBD1 (5 bases). The germline V gene encodes CDR1 GTSNPN and CDR2 SVGIG (reference sequence). V was shortened by 2 bases and J by 0 bases, with 8 bases between the two germline ends. The CDR3 extends over 14 amino acids. This chain's CDR3 is CAWSRGISGNTIYF. The CDR3 nucleotides read TGTGCCTGGAGTCGGGGCATCTCTGGAAACACCATATATTTT.

V is TRBV7-6 and J is TRBJ1-5; no firm D call. Germline V CDR1 and CDR2: SGHVS, FNYEAQ. V was cut by 5 bases and J by 8 bases, with 16 bases left in between. CDR3 length equals 14 residues. The CDR3 nucleotides read TGTGCCAGCAGCCCAGACACGTCTCAGAAGCCCCAGCATTTT. Amino acid sequence: CASSPDTSQKPQHF. The full variable domain, rest sourced from reference TRBV7-6 and TRBJ1-5, is GAGVSQSPRYKVTKRGQDVALRCDPISGHVSLYWYRQALGQGPEFLTYFNYEAQQDKSGLPNDRFSAERPEGSISTLTIQRTEQRDSAMYRCASSPDTSQKPQHFGDGTRLSIL.

The V call is TRBV19, the J call TRBJ1-5, with D possibly TRBD1 on 5 matching bases. Germline loops: CDR1 LNHDA, CDR2 SQIVND (reference sequence). This CDR3 is built from 12 residues. Trimming left V 8 bases short and J 7 bases short, with 12 bases between. The CDR3: CASQRGVQPQHF. The CDR3 region has the DNA TGTGCCAGTCAGAGAGGGGTGCAGCCCCAGCATTTT.

The chain uses TRBV6-5 and TRBJ1-1; TRBD1 agrees at 7 bases. The J segment lost 4 bases and the V segment lost 6 bases, leaving 5 bases of the junction unmatched. The germline V gene has CDR1 MNHEY and CDR2 SVGAGI. This CDR3 contains 13 residues. DNA of the CDR3: TGTGCCAGCAGGCCACAGGGGCGCACTGAAGCTTTCTTT. This sequence encodes CASRPQGRTEAFF.

This chain joins TRBV5-1 and TRBJ2-7; TRBD2 agrees at 11 bases. V gave up 3 bases and J gave up 5 bases; unmatched junction bases: 7. Germline values: CDR1 SGHRS, CDR2 YFSETQ. The length of the CDR3 is 15 residues. In DNA, the CDR3 is TGCGCCAGCAGCTCGAGGACTAGCGGGCTCAACGAGCAGTACTTC. It is translated as CASSSRTSGLNEQYF.